The 21 T cell receptor beta chains presented below share a single source sample, sequenced in a study of Graves' ophthalmopathy and Graves' hyperthyroidism. RNA transcripts were the template, and TCR beta CDR3 regions were amplified from them. Amplification began with first-round RT-PCR using HTBI primers, then second-round multiplex PCR was performed. TCRdb re-called the multiplex PCR reads through MiXCR, storing one row per CDR3 protein. This sample has some 400,000 distinct CDR3 sequences, with 18% found just once. Specimen: peripheral blood. Receptor source: a woman aged 18-30 years with Graves' ophthalmopathy.

Ten or more counts support this clonotype. The junction and the germline gene differ at one end; a read error may be behind it. The V gene is TRBV4-3, the J gene TRBJ2-7; 9 bases agree with TRBD2. The CDR3 covers 16 residues. Germline lookup yields CDR1 LGHNA and CDR2 YSLEER. CDR3 residues: CASSQDWLAGSYKQYF. The CDR3 bases are TGCGCCAGCAGCCAAGATTGGCTAGCGGGAAGCTACAAGCAGTACTTC.

This clonotype was detected many times. The J gene is TRBJ2-7, the V gene TRBV6-1, with D maybe TRBD1 (5 bases). Germline-derived CDR1 and CDR2 are MNHNS and SASEGT. Trimming shortened V by 10 bases and J by 3 bases, and 13 bases separated the two germline ends. This CDR3 region has 12 residues. The CDR3 region is CATTGHRYEQYF. The CDR3 DNA is TGTGCCACGACTGGACACCGCTACGAGCAGTACTTC.

This clonotype was seen ten or more times. The chain carries TRBV12-3 or TRBV12-4 and TRBJ2-3; 8 nucleotides agree with TRBD1. This CDR3 comprises 14 residues. V trimming: 5 bases; J trimming: 8 bases; junction bases outside the gene matches: 9. The DNA for the CDR3 is TGTGCCAGCAGTCTACAGGGGGTGCGAGGTACGCAGTATTTT. It is translated as CASSLQGVRGTQYF.

The rearrangement links TRBV6-1 to TRBJ1-5, with 8 bases fitting TRBD1. The CDR3 extends over 15 amino acids. Germline lookup yields CDR1 MNHNS and CDR2 SASEGT. Losses at the gene ends were 7 bases for V and 3 bases for J; bases not matched to a gene: 8. The CDR3 nucleotides read TGTGCCAGCAACAAGGACAGGGTAGACAATCAGCCCCAGCATTTT. Protein: CASNKDRVDNQPQHF.

This clonotype was detected only a few times. The genes are TRBV20-1 and TRBJ1-2; the D gene is possibly TRBD1 (6 bases). V was pared by 4 bases and J by 5 bases, with 14 bases between. This CDR3 is built from 13 residues. Germline CDR1 reads DFQATT; CDR2 reads SNEGSKA (reference sequence). The CDR3 region has the DNA TGCAGTGCTAAGGACAGCGGCAATTATGGCTACACCTTC. Translating gives CSAKDSGNYGYTF.

The V gene is TRBV28, the J gene TRBJ1-2, with 11 bases fitting TRBD1. This CDR3 has 13 amino acids. Germline-derived CDR1 and CDR2 are MDHEN and SYDVKM. V dropped 5 bases and J dropped 11; count of bases not matched to a gene: 7. The DNA of the CDR3 is TGTGCCAGCAGTGATTCCGGGACAGGGGGTTACACCTTC. Protein sequence: CASSDSGTGGYTF.

This clonotype was seen ten or more times. This chain links TRBV19 with TRBJ2-5, with 10 nucleotides matching TRBD1. The CDR3 is 16 amino acids. J was trimmed by 4 bases and V by 3 bases; bases with no gene match: 8. Germline assignment: CDR1 LNHDA and CDR2 SQIVND (reference sequence). DNA of the CDR3: TGTGCCAGTAGTATGGGGACAGGGGCTGTCGGAGAGACCCAGTACTTC. Translating gives CASSMGTGAVGETQYF.

This clonotype was counted at least ten times. This chain links TRBV6-2 or TRBV6-3 with TRBJ2-5, with D possibly matching TRBD2 (6 bases). The CDR3 loop spans 14 amino acids. Per germline, CDR1 MNHEY and CDR2 SVGEGT. Trimming stripped 10 bases from V and 0 bases from J, with 15 bases between. Here the CDR3 DNA reads TGTGCCACCATCGCGGGGACGTACCAAGAGACCCAGTACTTC. It translates to CATIAGTYQETQYF.

This clonotype was counted many times. V and J are TRBV15 and TRBJ2-5, with a tentative D call TRBD2 (6 bases). With 0 bases removed from V and 5 bases from J, the gap between germline ends came to 19 bases. CDR3 size: 17 residues. CDR1 is LNHNV, CDR2 YYDKDF, per germline (reference sequence). DNA for the CDR3: TGTGCCACCAGCAGAGATTCCATAGGGGACTCAGCGGAGACCCAGTACTTC. The encoded protein is CATSRDSIGDSAETQYF.

The V call is TRBV28, the J call TRBJ2-7; D is uncertain. Germline CDR1 is MDHEN and CDR2 is SYDVKM. Between the trimmed V and J ends, which lost 6 bases and 3 bases, there was a span of 12 bases. The CDR3 covers 13 residues. CDR3 residues: CASRTPLDYEQYF. CDR3 nucleotide sequence: TGTGCCAGCAGGACTCCCCTTGACTACGAGCAGTACTTC.

This clonotype showed up many times. The V call is TRBV9, the J call TRBJ2-6; D remains unclear. The germline V and J ends were trimmed by 2 bases and 0 bases, with 6 bases remaining between them. This CDR3 is built from 15 residues. CDR1 is SGDLS, CDR2 YYNGEE, per germline. The DNA for the CDR3 is TGTGCCAGCAGCGTTTTGGGCTCTGGGGCCAACGTCCTGACTTTC. This gives the protein CASSVLGSGANVLTF.

This clonotype was observed many times. The V and J genes are TRBV12-3 or TRBV12-4 and TRBJ2-2; 8 nucleotides line up with TRBD2. With V trimmed by 5 bases and J by 1 base, 9 bases remained unmatched. This CDR3 comprises 17 residues. The CDR3 DNA reads as TGTGCCAGCAGTAAACTCCCGGGACTAGGGAACACCGGGGAGCTGTTTTTT. Encoded protein: CASSKLPGLGNTGELFF.

The chain links TRBV30 to TRBJ2-2, with D unclear. This CDR3 has 13 amino acids. CDR1 and CDR2 from the germline V gene are GTSNPN and SVGIG (reference sequence). V gave up 5 bases and J gave up 6 bases, with 13 bases separating them. The CDR3 loop reads CAWEALGPGELFF. In nucleotides, the CDR3 is TGTGCCTGGGAGGCCCTCGGGCCCGGGGAGCTGTTTTTT.

This clonotype was picked up many times. The chain couples TRBV7-3 to TRBJ2-5; TRBD1 might be the D (6 bases). The V end was cut by 9 bases, the J end by 4 bases, with 15 bases between. Germline CDR1 reads SGHTA; CDR2 reads FQGTGA. CDR3 size: 13 residues. CDR3 DNA: TGTGCCAGTTTGGACAGAAAACCAGAGACCCAGTACTTC. Amino acid sequence: CASLDRKPETQYF.

This clonotype was recorded many times. No conserved phenylalanine or tryptophan ends this CDR3, so it is likely a read error. This rearrangement joins TRBV6-2 or TRBV6-3 to TRBJ1-5; no definite D call. Deletions cut 6 bases from V and 6 bases from J, with 12 bases between. Per the germline V gene, CDR1 is MNHEY and CDR2 is SVGEGT. The CDR3 totals 13 residues. CDR3 in amino acids: CASRDPSSQPQHL. The CDR3 nucleotides are TGTGCCAGCAGAGACCCTTCTAGTCAGCCCCAGCATCTT.

This clonotype was seen repeatedly, ten times or more. J is TRBJ2-7 and V is TRBV20-1; D may be TRBD2 (6 bases). Germline CDR1 reads DFQATT; CDR2 reads SNEGSKA (reference sequence). The CDR3 extends over 17 amino acids. The V and J ends lost 0 bases and 0 bases respectively, with 18 bases between them. The CDR3 nucleotides are TGCAGTGCTAGAGATTCCCTGGGCGGGACTGCCTCCTACGAGCAGTACTTC. Amino acid sequence: CSARDSLGGTASYEQYF.

There are many counts of this clonotype. V and J are TRBV15 and TRBJ1-1; weak D call: TRBD1 (5 bases). This CDR3 spans 16 amino acids. Germline CDR1 and CDR2: LNHNV and YYDKDF (reference sequence). V was trimmed by 0 bases and J by 5 bases, leaving 16 bases between them. DNA of the CDR3: TGTGCCACCAGCAGAGATCTCAGGGCGGTGGGGACTGAAGCTTTCTTT. Its protein product is CATSRDLRAVGTEAFF.

The chain recombines TRBV27 with TRBJ2-2; 7 nucleotides align to TRBD2. Germline V CDR1 and CDR2: MNHEY, SMNVEV (reference sequence). There are 16 residues in the CDR3. J lost 1 base, V lost 4 bases, and 6 bases had no gene match. CDR3 in amino acids: CASSYVAGVNTGELFF. The DNA for the CDR3 is TGTGCCAGCAGTTATGTGGCGGGGGTGAACACCGGGGAGCTGTTTTTT.

At least ten counts were recorded for this clonotype. The CDR3 protein is CASSRGPTSGDPPRLEAFF. As DNA, the CDR3 is TGTGCCAGTAGTAGAGGACCAACTTCGGGGGACCCTCCCCGCCTTGAAGCTTTCTTT. The chain recombines TRBV19 with TRBJ1-1, with a weak D call TRBD1 (5 bases). The CDR3 spans 19 residues. Looked up from germline, CDR1 is LNHDA and CDR2 is SQIVND (reference sequence). V gave up 4 bases and J gave up 7 bases, with 31 bases separating them.

This clonotype was found many times. V usage is TRBV30 and J usage is TRBJ1-1; TRBD1 matches 8 bases. This CDR3 is 10 amino acids long. Per germline, CDR1 GTSNPN and CDR2 SVGIG (reference sequence). J gave up 11 bases and V 3 bases, and 2 bases lay outside the gene matches. Written as DNA, the CDR3 is TGTGCCTGGAGGCAGGGGGCGGCTTTCTTT. This encodes CAWRQGAAFF.

The table lists this clonotype with many counts. A single base separates this from a much larger clone, so it may be a read error. This chain links TRBV12-3 or TRBV12-4 with TRBJ1-2; a possible D gene is TRBD1 (6 bases). This CDR3 has 13 amino acids. Trimming stripped 5 bases from V and 8 bases from J, with 15 bases between. DNA for the CDR3: TGTGCCAGCAGTAGGGGCAGGGGAGGGGGCTACACCTTC. Translation gives CASSRGRGGGYTF.